A selection of T cell receptor beta chains follows, all from one sample in a study of T cell responses to AZD1222 COVID-19 vaccine. Using immunoSEQ multiplex PCR, the repertoire was profiled, and TCRdb retains in-frame clones only, with some absent. The table lists under 35,000 clones, around 86% of them singletons. This specimen was peripheral blood, taken 28 days after the second AZD1222 dose. The receptors here all came from an adult who received the AZD1222 COVID-19 vaccine. CDR3s include the opening cysteine and the closing phenylalanine or tryptophan. Each record gives: V gene, J gene, clone size, D gene, CDR3 protein, CDR3 DNA. A D gene is named only where the DNA matches it firmly. Size tells how often a clone was seen (once, few, many) or the class of an expanded clone, and some rows leave it out.

V gene: TRBV7-2; J gene: TRBJ2-3; clone size: -; D gene: TRBD2; CDR3 protein: CASSPGLAGGQDTQYF; CDR3 DNA: TGTGCCAGCAGCCCAGGACTAGCGGGGGGCCAAGATACGCAGTATTTT
V gene: TRBV6-6; J gene: TRBJ2-3; clone size: -; D gene: TRBD2; CDR3 protein: CASSYPGLAGSDTQYF; CDR3 DNA: TGTGCCAGCAGTTACCCGGGACTAGCGGGGTCGGATACGCAGTATTTT
V gene: TRBV29-1; J gene: TRBJ1-1; clone size: -; D gene: TRBD1; CDR3 protein: CSLRQGAEAFF; CDR3 DNA: TGCAGCCTTAGACAGGGGGCTGAAGCTTTCTTT
V gene: TRBV7-2; J gene: TRBJ1-6; clone size: -; D gene: TRBD1; CDR3 protein: CASSLAGVIQGANSPLHF; CDR3 DNA: TGTGCCAGCAGCTTAGCGGGGGTGATACAGGGGGCTAATTCACCCCTCCACTTT
V gene: TRBV12-3/TRBV12-4; J gene: TRBJ1-2; clone size: -; D gene: -; CDR3 protein: CASSLGLYGYTF; CDR3 DNA: TGTGCCAGCAGTTTGGGGCTCTATGGCTACACCTTC
V gene: TRBV19; J gene: TRBJ1-2; clone size: -; D gene: -; CDR3 protein: CASSDPGYYGYTF; CDR3 DNA: TGTGCCAGTAGTGACCCGGGTTACTATGGCTACACCTTC
V gene: TRBV15; J gene: TRBJ2-5; clone size: -; D gene: -; CDR3 protein: CATSRDAGKETQYF; CDR3 DNA: TGTGCCACCAGCAGAGATGCTGGGAAAGAGACCCAGTACTTC
V gene: TRBV11-2; J gene: TRBJ2-7; clone size: -; D gene: TRBD1; CDR3 protein: CASSPTGQGAREQYF; CDR3 DNA: TGTGCCAGCAGCCCTACCGGACAGGGGGCGAGGGAGCAGTACTTC
V gene: TRBV6-5; J gene: TRBJ2-3; clone size: -; D gene: -; CDR3 protein: CASSYSWRSTDTQYF; CDR3 DNA: TGTGCCAGCAGTTACTCTTGGAGGAGCACAGATACGCAGTATTTT
V gene: TRBV7-9; J gene: TRBJ2-3; clone size: -; D gene: TRBD2; CDR3 protein: CASSPGLTTDTQYF; CDR3 DNA: TGTGCCAGCAGCCCGGGACTAACCACAGATACGCAGTATTTT
V gene: TRBV19; J gene: TRBJ2-7; clone size: once; D gene: -; CDR3 protein: CASSIGFGTHYSYEQYF; CDR3 DNA: TGTGCCAGTAGTATCGGTTTTGGGACACATTACTCCTACGAGCAGTACTTC
V gene: TRBV29-1; J gene: TRBJ2-5; clone size: -; D gene: -; CDR3 protein: CSVGGSSLNTQETQYF; CDR3 DNA: TGCAGCGTTGGGGGTTCTAGCCTAAATACACAAGAGACCCAGTACTTC
V gene: TRBV11-2; J gene: TRBJ1-1; clone size: -; D gene: -; CDR3 protein: CASSFSMNTEAFF; CDR3 DNA: TGTGCCAGCAGCTTTAGCATGAACACTGAAGCTTTCTTT
V gene: TRBV28; J gene: TRBJ1-5; clone size: -; D gene: -; CDR3 protein: CASSFLNQPQHF; CDR3 DNA: TGTGCCAGCAGTTTCCTGAATCAGCCCCAGCATTTT
V gene: TRBV11-3; J gene: TRBJ2-1; clone size: -; D gene: -; CDR3 protein: CASSLLQGGDEQFF; CDR3 DNA: TGTGCCAGCAGCTTACTACAGGGTGGGGATGAGCAGTTCTTC
V gene: TRBV7-9; J gene: TRBJ1-5; clone size: -; D gene: -; CDR3 protein: CASSFGTAVNQPQHF; CDR3 DNA: TGTGCCAGCAGCTTCGGAACAGCGGTGAATCAGCCCCAGCATTTT
V gene: TRBV7-6; J gene: TRBJ2-5; clone size: -; D gene: -; CDR3 protein: CASSLERTQYF; CDR3 DNA: TGTGCCAGCAGCTTAGAGAGGACCCAGTACTTC
V gene: TRBV27; J gene: TRBJ1-4; clone size: -; D gene: -; CDR3 protein: CASSFGQGYEKLFF; CDR3 DNA: TGTGCCAGCAGTTTTGGTCAGGGCTATGAAAAACTGTTTTTT
V gene: TRBV3-1/TRBV3-2; J gene: TRBJ1-1; clone size: -; D gene: TRBD1; CDR3 protein: CASGRGRLEAFF; CDR3 DNA: TGTGCCAGCGGCAGGGGGCGTTTAGAAGCTTTCTTT
V gene: TRBV27; J gene: TRBJ2-1; clone size: once; D gene: -; CDR3 protein: CASSLNFGTYNEQFF; CDR3 DNA: TGTGCCAGCAGTTTAAACTTCGGTACCTACAATGAGCAGTTCTTC
V gene: TRBV10-3; J gene: TRBJ2-1; clone size: -; D gene: -; CDR3 protein: CAIGTTNEQFF; CDR3 DNA: TGTGCCATTGGGACCACCAATGAGCAGTTCTTC
V gene: TRBV6-5; J gene: TRBJ1-1; clone size: -; D gene: -; CDR3 protein: CANPGELAFF; CDR3 DNA: TGTGCCAACCCGGGGGAATTAGCTTTCTTT